A single sample is the source of the 9 T cell receptor beta chains below, sequenced in a study of blood T cell repertoires in COVID-19. Clones were sequenced by immunoSEQ multiplex PCR, and TCRdb holds only the in-frame ones, with some missing. The sample holds 300,000 to 350,000 clones, about 90% seen once. The sequenced material came from peripheral blood. These receptors were obtained from a man younger than 30 with active or convalescent COVID-19.

This chain uses TRBV6-5 with TRBJ2-2; 8 bases fit TRBD1. V gave up 11 bases and J gave up 1 base; unmatched junction bases: 6. This CDR3 contains 14 residues. Looked up from germline, CDR1 is MNHEY and CDR2 is SVGAGI. The CDR3 sequence: CAAGQGMNTGELFF. CDR3 DNA sequence: TGTGCCGCAGGACAGGGAATGAACACCGGGGAGCTGTTTTTT.

The rearrangement joins TRBV27 to TRBJ1-1; D is unresolved. CDR1 and CDR2 from the germline V gene are MNHEY and SMNVEV (reference sequence). This CDR3 is 14 amino acids long. Trimming removed 2 bases from V and 2 bases from J, with 9 bases in between. The CDR3 sequence: CASSLTPFNTEAFF. DNA of the CDR3: TGTGCCAGCAGTTTAACTCCCTTCAACACTGAAGCTTTCTTT.

This chain joins TRBV24-1 and TRBJ2-3; unclear D gene. Trimming left V 4 bases short and J 2 bases short, with 15 bases between. This CDR3 has 16 residues. Germline assignment: CDR1 KGHDR and CDR2 SFDVKD. The CDR3 spells CATSDGPRNPTDTQYF. The CDR3 coding sequence is TGTGCCACCAGTGACGGTCCTAGAAATCCCACAGATACGCAGTATTTT.

The chain recombines TRBV5-1 with TRBJ2-1; possible D gene TRBD2, 6 bases. The germline CDR1 and CDR2 sequences are SGHRS and YFSETQ. This CDR3 has 16 residues. Trimming removed 0 bases at V and 1 base at J, with 11 bases between. CDR3 DNA: TGCGCCAGCAGCTTGGGTCTAGCGCCTTCCTACAATGAGCAGTTCTTC. It yields the protein CASSLGLAPSYNEQFF.

This chain uses TRBV5-6 with TRBJ2-3; tentatively, D is TRBD2 (6 bases). The CDR3 is made up of 16 amino acids. V was cut by 7 bases and J by 0 bases, with 18 bases left in between. Germline values: CDR1 SGHDT, CDR2 YYEEEE. In DNA form, the CDR3 reads TGTGCCAGCGGACCCTCGGGGCGGGGAAGCACAGATACGCAGTATTTT. It specifies CASGPSGRGSTDTQYF.

The chain carries TRBV18 and TRBJ1-2, with a weak D call TRBD1 (6 bases). V lost 3 bases, J lost 1 base, and 15 bases lay in between. In germline, CDR1 is KGHSH, CDR2 LQKENI. CDR3 length: 16 residues. This CDR3 reads CASSPSTGLVNYGYTF. As DNA, the CDR3 is TGTGCCAGCTCACCTTCCACAGGGTTAGTTAACTATGGCTACACCTTC.

This clone was recorded only once. The rearrangement joins TRBV18 to TRBJ1-2; unclear D gene. V was clipped by 5 bases and J by 2 bases, with 15 bases between them. The CDR3 runs 15 residues. The V gene's germline CDR1 is KGHSH and CDR2 LQKENI. As DNA, the CDR3 is TGTGCCAGCTCAGAGTCGAGCCAGAGGAACTATGGCTACACCTTC. It translates to CASSESSQRNYGYTF. Filled out from reference TRBV18 and TRBJ1-2, the complete variable domain reads NAGVMQNPRHLVRRRGQEARLRCSPMKGHSHVYWYRQLPEEGLKFMVYLQKENIIDESGMPKERFSAEFPKEGPSILRIQQVVRGDSAAYFCASSESSQRNYGYTFGSGTRLTVV.

J is TRBJ1-4 and V is TRBV6-1, with D possibly TRBD1 on 6 matching bases. CDR1 is MNHNS and CDR2 is SASEGT in the germline V gene. CDR3 length: 13 residues. Trimming pared 3 bases from V and 6 bases from J, leaving 8 bases between. CDR3 sequence reads: CASSDQGHEKLFF. The CDR3 coding sequence is TGTGCCAGCAGTGATCAGGGGCATGAAAAACTGTTTTTT.

CDR3: CASSVTQNQPQHF. CDR3 coding DNA: TGCGCCAGCAGCGTTACCCAGAATCAGCCCCAGCATTTT. The chain uses TRBV5-1 and TRBJ1-5; D is uncertain. Germline V gene lookup returns CDR1 SGHRS and CDR2 YFSETQ. Trimming pared 4 bases from V and 4 bases from J, leaving 9 bases between. The CDR3 is 13 residues long.